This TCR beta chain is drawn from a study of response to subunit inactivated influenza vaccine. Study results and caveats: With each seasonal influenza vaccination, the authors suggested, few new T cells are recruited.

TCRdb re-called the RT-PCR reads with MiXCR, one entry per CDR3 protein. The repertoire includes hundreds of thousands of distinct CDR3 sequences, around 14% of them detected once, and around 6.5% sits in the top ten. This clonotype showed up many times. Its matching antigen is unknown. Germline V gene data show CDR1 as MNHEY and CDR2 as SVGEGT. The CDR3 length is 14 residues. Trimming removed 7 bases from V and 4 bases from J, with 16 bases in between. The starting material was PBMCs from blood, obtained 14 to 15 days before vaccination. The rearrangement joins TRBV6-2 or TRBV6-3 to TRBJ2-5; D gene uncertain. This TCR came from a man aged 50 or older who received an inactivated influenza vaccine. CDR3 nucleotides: TGTGCCAGCATTCCTCGTTCGCTCGGAGAGACCCAGTACTTC. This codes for CASIPRSLGETQYF.